This TCR beta chain emerged from a study of blood T cell repertoires in COVID-19. Germline CDR1 MDHEN, CDR2 SYDVKM. The CDR3 has 15 residues. V lost 5 bases and J lost 3, with 14 bases in between. Profiling relied on immunoSEQ multiplex PCR, and the TCRdb table lists in-frame clones only, not all of them. The sample has under 200,000 clones; 80% to 85% are singletons. Sequencing was performed on peripheral blood. This chain links TRBV28 with TRBJ2-4; TRBD1 is a possible D gene (6 bases). This TCR was sampled from a woman between 65 and 79 years old with COVID-19, enrolled during active disease. CDR3 sequence reads: CASSQQGFGKNIQYF. The CDR3 coding sequence is TGTGCCAGCAGTCAACAGGGCTTCGGCAAAAACATTCAGTACTTC.